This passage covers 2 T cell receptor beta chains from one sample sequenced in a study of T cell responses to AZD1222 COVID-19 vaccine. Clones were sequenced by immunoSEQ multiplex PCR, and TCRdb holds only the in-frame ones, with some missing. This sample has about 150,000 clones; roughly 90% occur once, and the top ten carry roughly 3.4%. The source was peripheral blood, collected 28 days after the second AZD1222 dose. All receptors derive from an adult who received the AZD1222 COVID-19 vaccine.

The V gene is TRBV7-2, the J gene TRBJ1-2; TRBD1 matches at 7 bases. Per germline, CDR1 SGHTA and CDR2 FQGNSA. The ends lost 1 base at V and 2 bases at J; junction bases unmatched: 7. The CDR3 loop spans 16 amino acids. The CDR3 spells CASSLENPGGNYGYTF. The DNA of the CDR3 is TGTGCCAGCAGCTTAGAAAACCCAGGGGGGAACTATGGCTACACCTTC.

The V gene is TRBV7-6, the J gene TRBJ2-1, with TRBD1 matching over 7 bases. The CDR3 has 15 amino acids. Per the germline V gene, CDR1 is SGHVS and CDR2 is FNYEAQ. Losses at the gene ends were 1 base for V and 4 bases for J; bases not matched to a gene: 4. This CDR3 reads CASSLDGQAYNEQFF. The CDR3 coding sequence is TGTGCCAGCAGCTTAGACGGACAGGCGTACAATGAGCAGTTCTTC.